This T cell receptor beta chain was sequenced for a study of OX40 agonist ivuxolimab in advanced cancers. Comment on this clone: Antigen: not known.

TCRdb keeps only in-frame clones here, not all; method: immunoSEQ multiplex PCR. The table includes 55,000 to 85,000 clones, around 90% detected once. General study findings and limits: The specificity for antigen of the expanded peripheral T cells was not determined. At 0.1 to 3.0 mg/kg, clonal expansion of CD4+ and CD8+ blood T cells had occurred by week 6.

Germline CDR1 LGHNA, CDR2 YSLEER. The CDR3 length is 14 residues. V gave up 4 bases and J gave up 4 bases, with 13 bases separating them. The chain joins TRBV4-3 to TRBJ1-1; D might be TRBD1 (6 bases). The TCR sequence derives from an adult with an advanced solid tumor such as melanoma, head and neck, liver or kidney cancer. Sequencing was performed on CD4+ or CD8+ T cells sorted from blood, taken in a trial of the OX40 agonist ivuxolimab. CDR3 loop: CASSLQGGGTEAFF. In DNA, the CDR3 is TGCGCCAGCAGCCTCCAGGGAGGGGGCACTGAAGCTTTCTTT.